Following are 27 T cell receptor beta chains from one sample sequenced in a study of blood T cell repertoires in COVID-19. Sequencing was performed with immunoSEQ multiplex PCR; in TCRdb, only in-frame clones are kept and a portion is missing. This sample has roughly 260,000 clones, with approximately 83% found just once. Sequencing input: PBMCs or T cells enriched from blood (not recorded which). These receptors all stem from a woman between 50 and 59 years old who had recovered from COVID-19.

This clone was observed a handful of times. The gene calls are TRBV28 and TRBJ2-1, with D maybe TRBD2 (6 bases). The germline V gene encodes CDR1 MDHEN and CDR2 SYDVKM. This CDR3 comprises 15 residues. The V end lost 3 bases, the J end lost 9 bases, and 18 bases lay between the germline ends. In DNA, the CDR3 is TGTGCCAGCAGTTTGGAAGACCGGGAGTTCAGTGAGCAGTTCTTC. This gives the protein CASSLEDREFSEQFF.

The chain couples TRBV28 to TRBJ1-2, with D perhaps matching TRBD1 (5 bases). The V and J ends lost 2 bases and 0 bases respectively, with 7 bases between them. Germline CDR1 and CDR2: MDHEN and SYDVKM. CDR3 length: 14 amino acids. CDR3 sequence (DNA): TGTGCCAGCAGTTTAGAGACAGCTAACTATGGCTACACCTTC. It specifies CASSLETANYGYTF.

The CDR3: CASRQLGGTSGKNTGELFF. The CDR3, as DNA: TGCGCCAGCAGACAGCTAGGGGGTACTAGCGGGAAGAACACCGGGGAGCTGTTTTTT. V and J are TRBV5-1 and TRBJ2-2; the match to TRBD2 covers 10 bases. This CDR3 has 19 amino acids. Germline assignment: CDR1 SGHRS and CDR2 YFSETQ. V lost 5 bases, J lost 1 base, and 14 bases stayed unmatched.

V is TRBV7-9 and J is TRBJ1-1; 9 nucleotides agree with TRBD1. This CDR3 is 15 amino acids long. With 6 bases clipped from V and 0 bases from J, the junction kept 5 bases outside the gene matches. Germline loops: CDR1 SEHNR, CDR2 FQNEAQ (reference sequence). The CDR3 reads CASRRTGALNTEAFF. The DNA for the CDR3 is TGTGCCAGCAGAAGGACAGGGGCGTTGAACACTGAAGCTTTCTTT.

In its sample, this clone was seen once. The chain links TRBV5-1 to TRBJ2-3; TRBD2 agrees at 11 bases. J was trimmed by 3 bases and V by 0 bases; bases with no gene match: 6. CDR1 is SGHRS and CDR2 is YFSETQ in the germline V gene. This CDR3 is built from 17 residues. Here the CDR3 reads CASSLGSGRAGTDTQYF. As DNA, the CDR3 is TGCGCCAGCAGCTTGGGTAGCGGGAGGGCCGGGACAGATACGCAGTATTTT.

This clone was recorded a few times. This rearrangement joins TRBV7-8 to TRBJ2-7; TRBD1 matches 9 bases. The ends lost 3 bases at V and 4 bases at J; junction bases unmatched: 7. The CDR3 runs to 15 residues. Germline-derived CDR1 and CDR2 are SGHVS and FQNEAQ. The DNA of the CDR3 is TGTGCCAGCAGCTTCTCACAGGGGGCGAGGTACGAGCAGTACTTC. It is translated as CASSFSQGARYEQYF.

This chain uses TRBV6-2 or TRBV6-3 with TRBJ2-7; maybe TRBD2 (6 bases). The V end lost 4 bases, the J end lost 3 bases, and 19 bases lay between the germline ends. Germline CDR1 and CDR2: MNHEY and SVGEGT. There are 16 residues in the CDR3. The CDR3 region is CASSSLRGGTYYEQYF. For the CDR3, the DNA is TGTGCCAGCAGTTCACTTCGGGGCGGGACGTACTACGAGCAGTACTTC.

The chain recombines TRBV28 with TRBJ1-1; the match to TRBD1 covers 11 bases. Germline V gene lookup returns CDR1 MDHEN and CDR2 SYDVKM. V trimming: 7 bases; J trimming: 5 bases; junction bases outside the gene matches: 6. This CDR3 spans 14 amino acids. The CDR3 DNA reads as TGTGCCAGCACGGGACAGGGGGGGTTAACTGAAGCTTTCTTT. This translates into CASTGQGGLTEAFF.

The chain combines TRBV6-4 with TRBJ2-3; 10 nucleotides align to TRBD2. The CDR3 runs 15 residues. The V gene end was trimmed by 6 bases and the J gene end by 3 bases; junction bases not matched to a gene: 6. Germline V gene data show CDR1 as MRHNA and CDR2 as SNTAGT. The CDR3 nucleotides are TGTGCCAGCAGCCCTGAGACTAGCGGGACAGATACGCAGTATTTT. The encoded protein is CASSPETSGTDTQYF.

The J gene is TRBJ1-1, the V gene TRBV6-2 or TRBV6-3; D not certain. This CDR3 contains 14 residues. CDR1 and CDR2 from the germline V gene are MNHEY and SVGEGT. Deletions cut 2 bases from V and 2 bases from J, with 9 bases between. CDR3: CASSYPLFNTEAFF. The CDR3 DNA sequence: TGTGCCAGCAGTTACCCTTTATTTAACACTGAAGCTTTCTTT.

This chain uses TRBV5-1 with TRBJ2-3, with D perhaps TRBD1 (6 bases). Trimming left V 3 bases short and J 4 bases short, with 15 bases between. Germline-derived CDR1 and CDR2 are SGHRS and YFSETQ. The CDR3 loop spans 15 amino acids. The CDR3 sequence is CASSWQGTGPDTQYF. The CDR3 nucleotides read TGCGCCAGCAGCTGGCAAGGAACAGGGCCAGATACGCAGTATTTT.

The chain combines TRBV7-2 with TRBJ1-1; tentative D call: TRBD1 (6 bases). Germline V CDR1 and CDR2: SGHTA, FQGNSA. The ends were cut back, 5 bases at V and 4 bases at J, with 17 bases in the middle. The CDR3 is made up of 15 amino acids. CDR3 nucleotide sequence: TGTGCCAGCAGCCCCACAGGGCTATTCGGCACTGAAGCTTTCTTT. Translated, it gives CASSPTGLFGTEAFF.

The chain joins TRBV2 to TRBJ1-1; unclear D gene. The length of the CDR3 is 12 residues. V was shortened by 10 bases and J by 6 bases, with 15 bases between the two germline ends. Germline V gene sequence: CDR1 SNHLY, CDR2 FYNNEI. CDR3 amino acids: CATGIRRAEAFF. CDR3 nucleotides: TGTGCCACGGGGATCCGGCGGGCTGAAGCTTTCTTT.

J is TRBJ2-3 and V is TRBV7-9, with D maybe TRBD1 (6 bases). CDR1 is SEHNR, CDR2 FQNEAQ, per germline (reference sequence). The V end was cut by 3 bases, the J end by 1 base, with 11 bases between. This CDR3 region has 15 residues. CDR3 nucleotides: TGTGCCAGCAGCTTGCTCAGGGGAGGCACAGATACGCAGTATTTT. Translation: CASSLLRGGTDTQYF.

This clone came up once. J is TRBJ1-3 and V is TRBV7-2, with D perhaps TRBD1 (6 bases). Germline CDR1 SGHTA, CDR2 FQGNSA. Trimming left V 3 bases short and J 3 bases short, with 9 bases between. The CDR3 runs to 14 residues. The CDR3 loop reads CASSFQTGGNTIYF. As DNA, the CDR3 is TGTGCCAGCAGCTTCCAGACAGGTGGAAACACCATATATTTT.

The V and J genes are TRBV11-2 and TRBJ1-3; perhaps TRBD1 as D (6 bases). The CDR3 extends over 16 amino acids. Germline values: CDR1 SGHAT, CDR2 FQNNGV. Trimming removed 0 bases at V and 4 bases at J, with 13 bases between. The CDR3 DNA is TGTGCCAGCAGCTTAGATGCGGGGGGCCTGGGAAACACCATATATTTT. This gives the protein CASSLDAGGLGNTIYF.

The chain links TRBV19 to TRBJ1-6; 11 positions agree with TRBD1. Trimming took 6 bases from V and 14 from J; bases not matched to a gene: 6. Germline CDR1 reads LNHDA; CDR2 reads SQIVND (reference sequence). This CDR3 contains 13 residues. Here the CDR3 DNA reads TGTGCCAGTAGCGCAAAGGGACAGGGGGCCCTCCACTTT. It codes for CASSAKGQGALHF.

V usage is TRBV27 and J usage is TRBJ1-5; tentative D call: TRBD1 (6 bases). V lost 6 bases and J 2 bases, leaving 14 bases between the germline ends. This CDR3 contains 15 residues. In germline, CDR1 is MNHEY, CDR2 SMNVEV (reference sequence). CDR3 sequence (DNA): TGTGCCAGCAGACCCGGACAGCTGGGCAATCAGCCCCAGCATTTT. Translating gives CASRPGQLGNQPQHF.

The chain employs TRBV5-1 and TRBJ2-1, with D perhaps matching TRBD1 (5 bases). V was trimmed by 0 bases and J by 3 bases, leaving 7 bases between them. This CDR3 is built from 14 residues. Germline loops: CDR1 SGHRS, CDR2 YFSETQ. The CDR3 nucleotides are TGCGCCAGCAGCTTGGATCAGGGCTACAATGAGCAGTTCTTC. Translated: CASSLDQGYNEQFF.

The J gene is TRBJ1-1, the V gene TRBV11-2; unclear D gene. Germline CDR1 is SGHAT and CDR2 is FQNNGV. Trimming took off 0 bases at V and 4 bases at J, with 9 bases between the two ends. There are 14 residues in the CDR3. The CDR3, as DNA: TGTGCCAGCAGCTTAGAAAAGCTAGGCACTGAAGCTTTCTTT. It encodes CASSLEKLGTEAFF.

This chain's CDR3 is CATDGQGLYEQYF. In nucleotides, the CDR3 is TGTGCCACCGACGGACAGGGGCTCTACGAGCAGTACTTC. This rearrangement joins TRBV2 to TRBJ2-7, with 9 positions matching TRBD1. This CDR3 spans 13 amino acids. Germline values: CDR1 SNHLY, CDR2 FYNNEI. The V and J ends lost 10 bases and 3 bases, in that order; junction bases with no gene match: 7.

This clone was observed a handful of times. J is TRBJ1-6 and V is TRBV7-2; 11 nucleotides agree with TRBD1. Unmatched junction bases numbered 8, after V lost 3 bases and J lost 10 bases. This CDR3 contains 16 residues. CDR1 and CDR2 (germline): SGHTA, FQGNSA. DNA of the CDR3: TGTGCCAGCAGCTTTAGTGGACAGGGGGCTTTCTCACCCCTCCACTTT. This translates into CASSFSGQGAFSPLHF.

The rearrangement uses TRBV28 and TRBJ1-4; tentative D call: TRBD1 (6 bases). Per the germline V gene, CDR1 is MDHEN and CDR2 is SYDVKM. Deletions cut 2 bases from V and 7 bases from J, with 17 bases between. This CDR3 spans 16 amino acids. The CDR3 loop reads CASSLGGGGVGEKLFF. Written as DNA, the CDR3 is TGTGCCAGCAGTTTAGGAGGGGGGGGCGTCGGTGAAAAACTGTTTTTT.

J is TRBJ1-5 and V is TRBV7-2; perhaps TRBD1 as D (5 bases). CDR1 is SGHTA, CDR2 FQGNSA, per germline. Trimming removed 0 bases from V and 12 bases from J, with 12 bases in between. This CDR3 comprises 13 residues. CDR3 sequence reads: CASSLAREGHQHF. The CDR3 DNA is TGTGCCAGCAGCTTAGCCAGGGAAGGGCACCAGCATTTT.

This clone turned up a few times. The J gene is TRBJ1-2, the V gene TRBV2, with TRBD1 identical over 8 bases. The CDR3 has 14 residues. CDR1 SNHLY and CDR2 FYNNEI come from the germline V gene. With V trimmed by 6 bases and J by 7 bases, 10 bases remained unmatched. CDR3 amino acids: CASSKAGGAGGYTF. The CDR3 bases are TGTGCCAGCAGCAAGGCAGGGGGCGCGGGTGGCTACACCTTC.

As DNA, the CDR3 is TGTGCCAGCTGCATTCAGGGCGGATCTGAAGCTTTCTTT. Its protein product is CASCIQGGSEAFF. The chain uses TRBV7-9 and TRBJ1-1, with TRBD1 as a possible D gene (5 bases). Between the trimmed V and J ends, which lost 8 bases and 6 bases, there was a span of 16 bases. The CDR3 contains 13 residues. Germline lookup yields CDR1 SEHNR and CDR2 FQNEAQ (reference sequence).

The CDR3 nucleotides are TGTGCCAGCATGAGGGCCTCCAATGAAAAACTGTTTTTT. It specifies CASMRASNEKLFF. V is TRBV14 and J is TRBJ1-4; no firm D call. There are 13 residues in the CDR3. The germline CDR1 and CDR2 sequences are SGHDN and FVKESK. V was pared by 7 bases and J by 5 bases, with 11 bases between.